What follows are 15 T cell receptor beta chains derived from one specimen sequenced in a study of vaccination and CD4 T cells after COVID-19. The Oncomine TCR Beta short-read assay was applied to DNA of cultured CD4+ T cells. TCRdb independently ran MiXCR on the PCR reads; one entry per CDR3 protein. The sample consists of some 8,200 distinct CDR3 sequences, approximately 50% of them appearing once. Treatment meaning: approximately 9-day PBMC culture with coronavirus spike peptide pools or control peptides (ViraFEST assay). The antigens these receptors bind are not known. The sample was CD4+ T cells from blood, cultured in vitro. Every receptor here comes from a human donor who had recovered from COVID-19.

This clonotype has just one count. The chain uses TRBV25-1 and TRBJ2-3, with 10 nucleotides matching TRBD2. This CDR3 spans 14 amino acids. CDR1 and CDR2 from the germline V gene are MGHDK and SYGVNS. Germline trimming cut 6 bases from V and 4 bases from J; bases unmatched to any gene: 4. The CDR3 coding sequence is TGTGCCAGCAGGGCTAGCGGGGGCCCAGATACGCAGTATTTT. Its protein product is CASRASGGPDTQYF.

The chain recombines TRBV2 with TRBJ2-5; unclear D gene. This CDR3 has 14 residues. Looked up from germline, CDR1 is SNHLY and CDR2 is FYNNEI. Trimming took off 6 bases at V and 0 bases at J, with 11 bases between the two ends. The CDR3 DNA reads TGTGCCAGCAGCTTAGGAACAGACCAAGAGACCCAGTACTTC. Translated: CASSLGTDQETQYF.

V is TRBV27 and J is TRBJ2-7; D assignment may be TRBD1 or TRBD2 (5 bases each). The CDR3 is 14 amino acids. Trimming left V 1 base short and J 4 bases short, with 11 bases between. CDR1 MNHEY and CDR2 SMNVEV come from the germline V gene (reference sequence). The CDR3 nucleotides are TGTGCCAGCAGTTTATGGCAGGGACCGTACGAGCAGTACTTC. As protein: CASSLWQGPYEQYF.

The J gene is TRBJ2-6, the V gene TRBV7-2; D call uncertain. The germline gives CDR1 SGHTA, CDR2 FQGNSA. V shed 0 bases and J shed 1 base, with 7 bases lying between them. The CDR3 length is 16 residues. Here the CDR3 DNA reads TGTGCCAGCAGCTTAGCCTGGTTATCTGGGGCCAACGTCCTGACTTTC. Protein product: CASSLAWLSGANVLTF.

CDR3 region: CASSFQGGTEAFF. The CDR3 DNA is TGTGCCAGCAGTTTTCAGGGGGGGACTGAAGCTTTCTTT. The chain carries TRBV6-5 and TRBJ1-1; 7 bases are a match to TRBD1. Germline V CDR1 and CDR2: MNHEY, SVGAGI. This CDR3 has 13 amino acids. V gave up 4 bases and J gave up 5 bases; unmatched junction bases: 4.

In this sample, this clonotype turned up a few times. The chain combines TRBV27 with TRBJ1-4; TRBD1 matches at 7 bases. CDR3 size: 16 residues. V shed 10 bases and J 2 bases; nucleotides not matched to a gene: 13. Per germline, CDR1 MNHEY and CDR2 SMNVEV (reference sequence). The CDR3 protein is CATKLRGRGTNEKLFF. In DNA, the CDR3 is TGTGCCACCAAACTAAGGGGGCGCGGGACTAATGAAAAACTGTTTTTT. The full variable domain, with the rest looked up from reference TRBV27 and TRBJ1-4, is EAQVTQNPRYLITVTGKKLTVTCSQNMNHEYMSWYRQDPGLGLRQIYYSMNVEVTDKGDVPEGYKVSRKEKRNFPLILESPSPNQTSLYFCATKLRGRGTNEKLFFGSGTQLSVL.

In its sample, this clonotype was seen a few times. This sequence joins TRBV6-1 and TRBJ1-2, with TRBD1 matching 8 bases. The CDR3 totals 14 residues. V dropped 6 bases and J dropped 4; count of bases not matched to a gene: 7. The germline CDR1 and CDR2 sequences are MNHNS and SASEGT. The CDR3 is CASRWRTGTYGYTF. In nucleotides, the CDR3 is TGTGCCAGCAGGTGGCGGACAGGGACCTATGGCTACACCTTC.

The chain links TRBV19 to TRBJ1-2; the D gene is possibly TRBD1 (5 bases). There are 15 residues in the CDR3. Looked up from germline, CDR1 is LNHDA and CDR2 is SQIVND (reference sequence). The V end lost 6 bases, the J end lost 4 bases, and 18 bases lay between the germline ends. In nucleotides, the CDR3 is TGTGCCAGTAGCGATTCGGCAGGGAATTTCTATGGCTACACCTTC. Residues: CASSDSAGNFYGYTF.

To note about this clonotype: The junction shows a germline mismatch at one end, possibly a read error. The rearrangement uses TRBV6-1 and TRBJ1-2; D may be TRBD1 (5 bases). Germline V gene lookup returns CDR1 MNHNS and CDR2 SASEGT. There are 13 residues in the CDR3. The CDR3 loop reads CTSSGSQGYGYTF. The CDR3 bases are TGTACCAGCAGTGGTTCGCAGGGCTATGGCTACACCTTC.

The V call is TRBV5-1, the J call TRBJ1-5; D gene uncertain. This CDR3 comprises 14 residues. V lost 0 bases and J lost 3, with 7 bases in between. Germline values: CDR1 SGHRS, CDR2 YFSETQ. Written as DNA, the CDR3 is TGCGCCAGCAGCTTGGTGCCAGACAATCAGCCCCAGCATTTT. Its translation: CASSLVPDNQPQHF.

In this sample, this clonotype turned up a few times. CDR3 DNA sequence: TGTGCCAGTAGTATATATGGCGGAAGCTATGGCTACACCTTC. As protein: CASSIYGGSYGYTF. The V and J genes are TRBV19 and TRBJ1-2; no definite D call. CDR1 and CDR2 (germline): LNHDA, SQIVND (reference sequence). Trimming left V 2 bases short and J 4 bases short, with 11 bases between. The CDR3 length is 14 residues.

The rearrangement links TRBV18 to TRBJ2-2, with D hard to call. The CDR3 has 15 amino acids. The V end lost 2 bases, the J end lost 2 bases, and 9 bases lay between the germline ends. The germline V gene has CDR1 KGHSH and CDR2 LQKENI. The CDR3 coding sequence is TGTGCCAGCTCACCAACCGAGGCTAACACCGGGGAGCTGTTTTTT. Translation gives CASSPTEANTGELFF. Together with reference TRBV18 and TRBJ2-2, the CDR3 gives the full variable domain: NAGVMQNPRHLVRRRGQEARLRCSPMKGHSHVYWYRQLPEEGLKFMVYLQKENIIDESGMPKERFSAEFPKEGPSILRIQQVVRGDSAAYFCASSPTEANTGELFFGEGSRLTVL.

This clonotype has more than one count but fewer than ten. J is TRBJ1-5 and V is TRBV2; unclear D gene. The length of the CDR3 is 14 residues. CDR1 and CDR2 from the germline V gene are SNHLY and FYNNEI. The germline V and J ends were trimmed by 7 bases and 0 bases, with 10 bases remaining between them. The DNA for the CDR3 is TGTGCCAGCACTCCCGACTATAGCAATCAGCCCCAGCATTTT. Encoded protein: CASTPDYSNQPQHF.

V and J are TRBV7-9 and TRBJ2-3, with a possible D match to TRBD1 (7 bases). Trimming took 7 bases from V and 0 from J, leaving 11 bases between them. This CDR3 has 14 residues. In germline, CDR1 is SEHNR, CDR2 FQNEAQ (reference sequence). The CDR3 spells CASTQGGSTDTQYF. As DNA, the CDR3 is TGTGCCAGCACTCAGGGGGGTAGCACAGATACGCAGTATTTT.

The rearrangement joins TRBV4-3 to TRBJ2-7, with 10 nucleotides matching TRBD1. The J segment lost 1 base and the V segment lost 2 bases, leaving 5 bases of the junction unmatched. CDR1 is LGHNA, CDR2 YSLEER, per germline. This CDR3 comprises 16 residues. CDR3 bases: TGCGCCAGCAGCCAAACCGGGACAGGGGTGTCCTACGAGCAGTACTTC. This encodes CASSQTGTGVSYEQYF.